The entry below describes one TCR beta chain. The sample comes from a study of cytotoxic CD8 clonotypes in ibrutinib-treated CLL. Germline values: CDR1 SGHTA, CDR2 FQGTGA. The length of the CDR3 is 13 residues. Between the trimmed V and J ends, which lost 6 bases and 10 bases, there was a span of 16 bases. The protocol was immunoSEQ multiplex PCR, while the TCRdb copy is restricted to in-frame clones and leaves out a portion. This repertoire shows 90,000 to 150,000 clones, approximately 56% found once; its top ten account for 30% to 45%. This sample comprised PBMCs, obtained after 24 months of ibrutinib treatment. The rearrangement uses TRBV7-3 and TRBJ2-1; weak D call: TRBD2 (7 bases). The receptor's source is a human donor with chronic lymphocytic leukemia. The DNA for the CDR3 is TGTGCCAGCAGAAGGGGAGGGGGAACCGAGCAGTTCTTC. This encodes CASRRGGGTEQFF.